One and the same sample provided the 14 T cell receptor beta chains below, sequenced in a study of cytomegalovirus exposure and HLA in healthy donors. It was with 60 Vbeta and 13 Jbeta primers that the PCR ran. Only in-frame clones appear in the TCRdb table, and some are missing; sequencing was by immunoSEQ multiplex PCR. The table includes over 110,000 clones, 70% to 80% detected once. Material: PBMCs. The receptors derive from a woman in her thirties or forties in good health and CMV-seropositive.

The chain uses TRBV5-8 and TRBJ2-1; 9 nucleotides match TRBD2. The CDR3 runs to 15 residues. The junction had 4 bases not matched to a gene; V was cut back by 4 bases and J by 2 bases. The germline V gene encodes CDR1 SGHTS and CDR2 YDEGEE. The CDR3 sequence is CASSPIAGAYNEQFF. The CDR3 nucleotides read TGTGCCAGCAGCCCGATAGCGGGGGCCTACAATGAGCAGTTCTTC.

V and J are TRBV27 and TRBJ2-7; 7 nucleotides agree with TRBD2. Germline V gives CDR1 MNHEY, CDR2 SMNVEV (reference sequence). The trim removed 5 bases at V and 4 bases at J, leaving 8 bases unmatched. This CDR3 contains 14 residues. The CDR3 protein is CASSPRLAVYEQYF. The CDR3 DNA reads TGTGCCAGCAGTCCGCGTCTAGCGGTATACGAGCAGTACTTC.

The chain is built from TRBV5-4 and TRBJ2-2, with TRBD1 matching over 8 bases. Germline values: CDR1 SGHNT, CDR2 YYREEE (reference sequence). Trimming cost V 3 bases and J 5 bases; bases outside gene matches: 6. This CDR3 is built from 15 residues. The CDR3 region is CASSYLTGVTGELFF. Here the CDR3 DNA reads TGTGCCAGCAGCTACCTGACAGGGGTGACCGGGGAGCTGTTTTTT.

The chain has TRBV11-2 and TRBJ2-3; no reliable D call. The CDR3 sequence is 15 residues long. The ends were cut back, 3 bases at V and 5 bases at J, with 15 bases in the middle. The V gene's germline CDR1 is SGHAT and CDR2 FQNNGV. CDR3 in DNA: TGTGCCAGCAGCTTTTCAAATTCGCGGCGAGATACGCAGTATTTT. Its protein is CASSFSNSRRDTQYF. Supplemented by reference TRBV11-2 and TRBJ2-3, the full variable domain reads EAGVAQSPRYKIIEKRQSVAFWCNPISGHATLYWYQQILGQGPKLLIQFQNNGVVDDSQLPKDRFSAERLKGVDSTLKIQPAKLEDSAVYLCASSFSNSRRDTQYFGPGTRLTVL.

The J gene is TRBJ2-2, the V gene TRBV29-1; D is ambiguous. The CDR3 runs to 12 residues. Trimming cost V 6 bases and J 0 bases, with 5 bases left between them. Germline V gives CDR1 SQVTM, CDR2 ANQGSEA. The chain's CDR3 is CSVGTNTGELFF. The CDR3 nucleotides read TGCAGCGTGGGCACGAACACCGGGGAGCTGTTTTTT.

Only a few counts were recorded for this clone. The chain joins TRBV7-6 to TRBJ2-7; no clear D. The V end lost 6 bases, the J end lost 4 bases, and 19 bases lay between the germline ends. This CDR3 spans 15 amino acids. CDR1 is SGHVS, CDR2 FNYEAQ, per germline. CDR3: CASSHFRVPIYEQYF. CDR3 in DNA: TGTGCCAGCAGTCACTTCCGGGTCCCAATTTACGAGCAGTACTTC.

The chain joins TRBV18 to TRBJ2-5; tentative D call: TRBD1 (6 bases). This CDR3 contains 16 residues. The V and J ends lost 2 bases and 5 bases respectively, with 18 bases between them. Germline CDR1 KGHSH, CDR2 LQKENI. CDR3 amino acids: CASSPYRPGEMETQYF. In DNA form, the CDR3 reads TGTGCCAGCTCACCATATCGACCAGGGGAGATGGAGACCCAGTACTTC. Using reference TRBV18 and TRBJ2-5 for the parts outside the CDR3, the full variable domain is NAGVMQNPRHLVRRRGQEARLRCSPMKGHSHVYWYRQLPEEGLKFMVYLQKENIIDESGMPKERFSAEFPKEGPSILRIQQVVRGDSAAYFCASSPYRPGEMETQYFGPGTRLLVL.

The chain carries TRBV7-9 and TRBJ2-1; D call uncertain. Per germline, CDR1 SEHNR and CDR2 FQNEAQ (reference sequence). V lost 5 bases, J lost 0 bases, and 11 bases lay in between. This CDR3 region has 15 residues. The CDR3 region has the DNA TGTGCCAGCAGCCGAGCGTTCAGCTCCTACAATGAGCAGTTCTTC. Translation gives CASSRAFSSYNEQFF.

CDR3 sequence (DNA): TGTGCCAGCAGTTTCGGGACTACCTCCTACGAGCAGTACTTC. This codes for CASSFGTTSYEQYF. V usage is TRBV28 and J usage is TRBJ2-5, with TRBD2 identical over 7 bases. The DNA end lines up better with TRBJ2-7; the J call may be wrong. This CDR3 contains 14 residues. Germline V lookup: CDR1 MDHEN, CDR2 SYDVKM.

CDR3 amino acids: CASSPGRRETQYF. The DNA of the CDR3 is TGTGCCAGCTCACCGGGCAGGCGAGAGACCCAGTACTTC. The chain combines TRBV18 with TRBJ2-5; D is uncertain. V was clipped by 3 bases and J by 4 bases, with 9 bases between them. The CDR3 sequence is 13 residues long. CDR1 KGHSH and CDR2 LQKENI come from the germline V gene.

The rearrangement links TRBV28 to TRBJ2-7; perhaps TRBD1 as D (5 bases). The length of the CDR3 is 11 residues. V was pared by 4 bases and J by 7 bases, with 8 bases between. CDR1 is MDHEN and CDR2 is SYDVKM in the germline V gene. As DNA, the CDR3 is TGTGCCAGCAGTTCCGACAGAGAGCAGTACTTC. Its protein product is CASSSDREQYF.

J is TRBJ2-7 and V is TRBV28; 7 positions match TRBD1. There are 16 residues in the CDR3. The V gene's germline CDR1 is MDHEN and CDR2 SYDVKM. The J segment lost 4 bases and the V segment lost 4 bases, leaving 13 bases of the junction unmatched. CDR3 sequence: CASSSLTGAKEYEQYF. CDR3 sequence (DNA): TGTGCCAGCAGTTCTTTAACAGGGGCGAAGGAATACGAGCAGTACTTC.

The chain uses TRBV30 and TRBJ1-2, with D possibly TRBD1 on 5 matching bases. The CDR3 runs to 12 residues. Germline V lookup: CDR1 GTSNPN, CDR2 SVGIG (reference sequence). The germline V and J ends were trimmed by 4 bases and 4 bases, with 10 bases remaining between them. In DNA form, the CDR3 reads TGTGCCTGGACCCCGGGGGGCTATGGCTACACCTTC. Amino acid sequence: CAWTPGGYGYTF.

This rearrangement joins TRBV7-2 to TRBJ2-2; 10 nucleotides align to TRBD1. Germline V gene lookup returns CDR1 SGHTA and CDR2 FQGNSA. The trim removed 5 bases at V and 4 bases at J, leaving 4 bases unmatched. The CDR3 extends over 15 amino acids. This CDR3 is CASSIRTGGTGELFF. The DNA for the CDR3 is TGTGCCAGCAGCATTCGGACAGGGGGCACCGGGGAGCTGTTTTTT. Full variable domain (remainder filled in from reference TRBV7-2 and TRBJ2-2): GAGVSQSPSNKVTEKGKDVELRCDPISGHTALYWYRQSLGQGLEFLIYFQGNSAPDKSGLPSDRFSAERTGGSVSTLTIQRTQQEDSAVYLCASSIRTGGTGELFFGEGSRLTVL.